The clone carrying this TCR beta chain has a handful of counts. The sample is drawn from a study of T-cell reconstitution after alpha-beta-depleted transplantation in children. Deletions cut 3 bases from V and 5 bases from J, with 5 bases between. The CDR3 has 11 amino acids. CDR1 is SNHLY, CDR2 FYNNEI, per germline. It was with unique molecular identifiers that the TCRbeta library was prepared. Via MiXCR, TCRdb re-called the PCR reads, giving one row per CDR3 protein. The sample includes roughly 420,000 distinct CDR3 sequences, 15% to 20% of them seen just once. This chain connects TRBV2 to TRBJ2-7; D not certain. This receptor was obtained from a boy under two years old who had a stem cell transplant for Wiskott-Aldrich syndrome, so the T cells may come from the graft donor. The sequenced sample was PBMCs, mostly from graft donor cells, obtained 360 days after TCRalphabeta/CD19-depleted stem cell transplant. The CDR3 is CASSEANEQYF. In DNA, the CDR3 is TGTGCCAGCAGTGAGGCCAACGAGCAGTACTTC. The entire variable domain, with the rest obtained from reference TRBV2 and TRBJ2-7, is as follows: EPEVTQTPSHQVTQMGQEVILRCVPISNHLYFYWYRQILGQKVEFLVSFYNNEISEKSEIFDDQFSVERPDGSNFTLKIRSTKLEDSAMYFCASSEANEQYFGPGTRLTVT.